This TCR beta chain was documented in a study of blood T cell repertoires in COVID-19. Between the trimmed V and J ends, which lost 1 base and 4 bases, there was a span of 11 bases. The CDR3 has 15 amino acids. CDR1 and CDR2 from the germline V gene are SGHTA and FQGTGA. Method: immunoSEQ multiplex PCR; TCRdb's copy keeps in-frame clones and lacks some. Of about 430,000 clones in the sample, about 88% were seen once. The chain carries TRBV7-3 and TRBJ1-3; the D gene is possibly TRBD1 (6 bases). This TCR derives from a woman aged 18-29 years who had been exposed to COVID-19. Material for sequencing was PBMCs or T cells enriched from blood (not recorded which). CDR3 DNA: TGTGCCAGCAGCTTAAAAGGGGGGGCCGGAAACACCATATATTTT. It is translated as CASSLKGGAGNTIYF.